This TCR beta chain appears in the sequencing data of a study of control samples from healthy donors and cancer patients. The germline V gene has CDR1 SGHVS and CDR2 FNYEAQ. Trimming removed 1 base at V and 4 bases at J, with 10 bases between. This CDR3 has 14 residues. This table comes from immunoSEQ multiplex PCR, and its TCRdb copy is limited to in-frame clones, with some not included. The sample lists roughly 180,000 clones, more than 90% occurring once. The sequence was collected from a woman aged 40 to 49 in good health. Sequencing was carried out using blood. The V gene is TRBV7-6, the J gene TRBJ2-5, with D unresolved. The CDR3 DNA reads as TGTGCCAGCAGCTTAGACGGAATGGTAGAGACCCAGTACTTC. Translated: CASSLDGMVETQYF.